The TCR beta chain under discussion was sequenced for a study of Graves' ophthalmopathy and Graves' hyperthyroidism. Looking at the study overall: A follow-up of 18 months without ophthalmopathy meant that hyperthyroidism was stable.

This clonotype was recorded many times. Its antigen remains unknown. Study-wide results and caveats: Using 13 signatures, a model distinguished ophthalmopathy from stable hyperthyroidism, reaching around 86% sensitivity and 80% to 83% specificity.

The authors amplified TCR beta CDR3 regions from RNA transcripts. The workflow started with a first-round RT-PCR run with HTBI primers and then moved on to a second-round multiplex PCR. TCRdb re-analysed the multiplex PCR reads in MiXCR, keeping a single row per CDR3 protein. Of over a million distinct CDR3 sequences listed, roughly 35% are singletons. This CDR3 has 15 residues. Germline trimming cut 1 base from V and 3 bases from J; bases unmatched to any gene: 4. Germline CDR1 and CDR2: SGHVS and FQNEAQ. The evidence that diagnosis relied on was clinical symptoms, serum thyroxine, TRAb, thyroid ultrasound and orbital computed tomography.

The sequencing input was peripheral blood or thyroid tissue (not recorded which). The chain employs TRBV7-8 and TRBJ2-7, with 9 nucleotides matching TRBD1. This receptor was obtained from an adult man with Graves' hyperthyroidism. Written as DNA, the CDR3 is TGTGCCAGCAGCTTAGGTGGGGACAGGGTCTACGAGCAGTACTTC. Encoded protein: CASSLGGDRVYEQYF.